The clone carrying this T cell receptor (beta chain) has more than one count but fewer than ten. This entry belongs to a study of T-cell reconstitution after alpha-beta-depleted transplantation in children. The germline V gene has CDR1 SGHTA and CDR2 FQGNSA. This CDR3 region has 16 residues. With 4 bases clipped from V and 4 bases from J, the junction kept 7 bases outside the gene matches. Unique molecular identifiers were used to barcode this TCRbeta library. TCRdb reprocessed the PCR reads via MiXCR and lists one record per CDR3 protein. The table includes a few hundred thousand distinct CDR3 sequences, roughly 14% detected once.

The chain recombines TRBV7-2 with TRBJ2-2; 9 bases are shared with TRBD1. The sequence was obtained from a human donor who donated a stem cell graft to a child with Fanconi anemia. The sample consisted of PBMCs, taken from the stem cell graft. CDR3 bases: TGTGCCAGCAGCTCCCAGACAGGGGGTGTCACCGGGGAGCTGTTTTTT. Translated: CASSSQTGGVTGELFF.